This T cell receptor (beta chain) was found in a study of cytomegalovirus exposure and HLA in healthy donors. There are 12 residues in the CDR3. V was trimmed by 6 bases and J by 2 bases, leaving 6 bases between them. The germline V gene encodes CDR1 MDHEN and CDR2 SYDVKM. Details on this clone: The target antigen is unknown.

Sequencing was performed with immunoSEQ multiplex PCR; in TCRdb, only in-frame clones are kept and a portion is missing. The sample contains 200,000 or so clones, roughly 80% of which appear only once. Study-wide results and limits: First-cohort TCR clusters tended to co-occur in the approximately 120 validation repertoires, a later analysis found.

The rearrangement joins TRBV28 to TRBJ2-3, with D unclear. Sequenced: PBMCs. The TCR sequence derives from a man aged 18-30 years in good health and CMV-seropositive. CDR3 in DNA: TGTGCCAGCAGCCGTTTCACAGATACGCAGTATTTT. Protein sequence: CASSRFTDTQYF.